Listed here are 2 T cell receptor beta chains from one sample, sequenced in a study of shared clonotypes between healthy human individuals. Sequencing used immunoSEQ multiplex PCR; TCRdb keeps in-frame clones, though not all of them. The data contain about 2 million clones, 95% of them singletons. Sequenced material: naive CD4+ T cells sorted from blood. Specified subset: CD45RA+ positively selected. The receptors come from a man between 18 and 35 years old in good health.

CDR3 loop: CASSLAGTSTDTQYF. In DNA, the CDR3 is TGTGCCAGCAGCTTAGCCGGTACTAGCACAGATACGCAGTATTTT. The chain employs TRBV11-3 and TRBJ2-3; D remains ambiguous. The CDR3 loop spans 15 amino acids. Trimming left V 1 base short and J 0 bases short, with 8 bases between. Germline V gene lookup returns CDR1 SGHNT and CDR2 YENEEA.

The gene calls are TRBV7-2 and TRBJ1-2; D is undetermined. The germline CDR1 and CDR2 sequences are SGHTA and FQGNSA. The CDR3 has 13 residues. The V gene lost 1 base and the J gene lost 0 bases, with 3 bases spanning the gap. CDR3 sequence reads: CASSLGANYGYTF. The CDR3 nucleotides read TGTGCCAGCAGCTTAGGGGCTAACTATGGCTACACCTTC.